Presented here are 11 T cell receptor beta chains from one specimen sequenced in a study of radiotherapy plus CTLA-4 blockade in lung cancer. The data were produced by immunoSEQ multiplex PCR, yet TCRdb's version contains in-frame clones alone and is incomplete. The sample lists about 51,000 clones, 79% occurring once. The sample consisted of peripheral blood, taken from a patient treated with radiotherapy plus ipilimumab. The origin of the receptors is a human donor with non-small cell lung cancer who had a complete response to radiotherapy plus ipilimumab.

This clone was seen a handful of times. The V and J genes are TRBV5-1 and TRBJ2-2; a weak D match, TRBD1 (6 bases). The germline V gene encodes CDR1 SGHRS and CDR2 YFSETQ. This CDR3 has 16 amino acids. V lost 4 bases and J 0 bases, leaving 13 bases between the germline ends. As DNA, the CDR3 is TGCGCCAGCAGCCAAACCGGGACAACGAACACCGGGGAGCTGTTTTTT. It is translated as CASSQTGTTNTGELFF. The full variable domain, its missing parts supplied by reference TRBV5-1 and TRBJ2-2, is KAGVTQTPRYLIKTRGQQVTLSCSPISGHRSVSWYQQTPGQGLQFLFEYFSETQRNKGNFPGRFSGRQFSNSRSEMNVSTLELGDSALYLCASSQTGTTNTGELFFGEGSRLTVL.

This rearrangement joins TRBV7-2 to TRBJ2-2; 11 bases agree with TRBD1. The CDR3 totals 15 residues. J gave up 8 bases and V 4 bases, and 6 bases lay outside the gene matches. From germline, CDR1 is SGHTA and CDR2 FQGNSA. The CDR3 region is CASSSPDRGRGELFF. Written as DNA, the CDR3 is TGTGCCAGCAGCTCCCCGGACAGGGGGCGTGGGGAGCTGTTTTTT.

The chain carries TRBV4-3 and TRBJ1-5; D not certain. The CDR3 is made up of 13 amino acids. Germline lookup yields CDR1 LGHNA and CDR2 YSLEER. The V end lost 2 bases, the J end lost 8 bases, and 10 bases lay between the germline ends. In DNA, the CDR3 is TGCGCCAGCAGCCAAACGGGGTTCGAGCCCCAGCATTTT. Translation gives CASSQTGFEPQHF.

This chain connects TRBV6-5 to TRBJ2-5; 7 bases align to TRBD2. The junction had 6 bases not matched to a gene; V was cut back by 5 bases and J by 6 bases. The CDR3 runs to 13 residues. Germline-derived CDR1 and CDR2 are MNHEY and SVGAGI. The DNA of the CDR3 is TGTGCCAGCAGTCCCAGCGGGATTAAGACCCAGTACTTC. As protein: CASSPSGIKTQYF.

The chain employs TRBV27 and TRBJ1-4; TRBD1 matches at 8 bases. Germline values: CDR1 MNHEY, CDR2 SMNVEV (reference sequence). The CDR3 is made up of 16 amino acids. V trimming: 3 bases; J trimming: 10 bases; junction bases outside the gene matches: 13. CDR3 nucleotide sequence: TGTGCCAGCAGTTTTCAGGGGGCCGAGGTAATAGGAAAACTGTTTTTT. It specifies CASSFQGAEVIGKLFF.

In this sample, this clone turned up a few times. In DNA form, the CDR3 reads TGCGCCAGCAGCTTGGCAGCGGGAGGGCCCACAGATACGCAGTATTTT. Residues: CASSLAAGGPTDTQYF. The chain combines TRBV5-1 with TRBJ2-3; TRBD2 matches 10 bases. The CDR3 length is 16 residues. V dropped 0 bases and J dropped 2; count of bases not matched to a gene: 3. From germline, CDR1 is SGHRS and CDR2 YFSETQ.

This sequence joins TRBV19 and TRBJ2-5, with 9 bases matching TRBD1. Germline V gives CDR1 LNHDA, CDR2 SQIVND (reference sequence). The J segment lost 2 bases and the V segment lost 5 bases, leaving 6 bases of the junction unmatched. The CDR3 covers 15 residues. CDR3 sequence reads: CASSGGTGWQETQYF. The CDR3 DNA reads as TGTGCCAGTAGTGGAGGGACAGGGTGGCAAGAGACCCAGTACTTC.

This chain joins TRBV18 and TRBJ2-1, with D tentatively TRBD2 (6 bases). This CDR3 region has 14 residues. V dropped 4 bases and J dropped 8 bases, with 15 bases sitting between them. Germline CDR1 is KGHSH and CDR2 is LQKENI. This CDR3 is CASSLTGDFDEQFF. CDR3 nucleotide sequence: TGTGCCAGCTCACTTACGGGGGATTTCGATGAGCAGTTCTTC.

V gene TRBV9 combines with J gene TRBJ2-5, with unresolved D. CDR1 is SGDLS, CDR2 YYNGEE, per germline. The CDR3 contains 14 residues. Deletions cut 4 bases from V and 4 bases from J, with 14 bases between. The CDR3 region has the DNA TGTGCCAGCAGCCCTCTGGTAACGGTAGAGACCCAGTACTTC. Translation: CASSPLVTVETQYF.

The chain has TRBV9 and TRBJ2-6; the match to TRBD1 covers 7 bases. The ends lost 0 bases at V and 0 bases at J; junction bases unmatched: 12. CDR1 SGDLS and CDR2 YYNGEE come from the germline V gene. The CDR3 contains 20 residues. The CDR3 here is CASSVAPRQGIGSGANVLTF. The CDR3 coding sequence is TGTGCCAGCAGCGTAGCCCCGCGACAGGGTATAGGCTCTGGGGCCAACGTCCTGACTTTC.

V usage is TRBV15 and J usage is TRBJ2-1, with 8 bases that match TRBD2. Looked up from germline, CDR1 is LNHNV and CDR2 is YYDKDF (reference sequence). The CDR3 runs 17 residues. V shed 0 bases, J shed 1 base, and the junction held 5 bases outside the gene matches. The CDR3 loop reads CATSREVAGSSYNEQFF. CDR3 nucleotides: TGTGCCACCAGCAGAGAAGTAGCGGGATCTTCCTACAATGAGCAGTTCTTC. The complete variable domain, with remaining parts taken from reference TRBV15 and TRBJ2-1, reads DAMVIQNPRYQVTQFGKPVTLSCSQTLNHNVMYWYQQKSSQAPKLLFHYYDKDFNNEADTPDNFQSRRPNTSFCFLDIRSPGLGDTAMYLCATSREVAGSSYNEQFFGPGTRLTVL.